This T cell receptor (beta chain) is from a study of blood T cell repertoires in COVID-19 (dated by TCRdb to about 2020). At the level of the whole study: The collaborator samples originated in the United States, Italy and Spain and spanned the acute and convalescent phases of COVID-19. The prospective study material was composed of cDNA or gDNA derived from T cells, B-cell-depleted T cells, or PBMCs. Subjects who had been exposed to COVID-19, were actively infected with it, or had recovered from it provided the deeply sampled blood TCRbeta repertoires that made up the dataset. The repertoires were released in a freely available public database intended as a resource for research on the immune response to SARS-CoV-2. The samples were drawn from two sources: the first 160 participants of the ongoing ImmuneRACE study, and 1,254 subjects contributed by 6 global collaborators. Sample metadata almost always included a de-identified subject ID, COVID-19 status, age in years and sex. Where available, HLA class I and class II types were obtained from metadata supplied by the sample provider rather than from assay-based typing.

One collaborating source in Seattle enrolled patients during active infection and followed them longitudinally through the course of disease. Collaborating institutions collected whole blood in K2EDTA tubes following their own protocols. For TCRbeta analysis, collaborator samples were shipped as frozen whole blood, as isolated PBMCs, or as DNA extracted from either sample type. What the work shows at the level of the full study, not this receptor alone: Clinical and demographic metadata were provided uncurated, with the amount varying by source and participant.

TCRbeta CDR3 regions were amplified from genomic DNA using the immunoSEQ Assay, a bias-controlled multiplex PCR. For the original study's pipeline: Nucleated cell counts per sample were estimated from amplification of reference gene primers within the assay. Sequence reads were collapsed and filtered to measure the absolute abundance of every unique TCRbeta CDR3 rearrangement. Productive Simpson clonality was computed per sample as the square root of Simpson's diversity index over productive rearrangements. TCRdb retrieved this table from immuneACCESS and kept in-frame rearrangements only. Not all clones are present; in checked studies, unresolved V genes account for under half, and no reason is known for the remainder. From that table come the V and J calls and clone size; the DNA was used to work out D and trimming. The sample yields around 190,000 clones; 70% to 90% were counted once. The top ten hold 15% to 20% of the sample.

With respect to this clone: What antigen it recognizes has not been identified. No base quality values were provided; no much bigger clone lies one nucleotide off.

The sequence derives from a man between 50 and 59 years old with COVID-19, enrolled during active disease. Sequences were obtained from peripheral blood.

The DNA sequence is TGTGCCAGCAGCGTCGGACTAGCGGGAGATTGGTCCTACAATGAGCAGTTCTTC. Its translation is CASSVGLAGDWSYNEQFF. The chain is made from TRBV3-1 (or the pseudogene TRBV3-2) and TRBJ2-1, with TRBD2 matching 13 junction bases. Clipping removes 5 bases from V and 1 base from J, with 8 as the unmatched junction base count. The CDR3 goes from the cysteine to the phenylalanine over 18 residues. The sequence is cut down to CDR3 DNA, 54 bases in frame from base 1. Taken from the germline V gene (reference sequence), the CDR1 and CDR2 loops are LGHDT and YNNKEL.